The 23 T cell receptor beta chains reported below all come from one sample, sequenced in a study of blood T cell repertoires in COVID-19. TCRdb's copy holds only in-frame clones and misses some; the assay was immunoSEQ multiplex PCR. This table has 130,000 to 150,000 clones, roughly 80% appearing once. Sequencing used peripheral blood. The origin of the receptors is a woman of 80 years or more with acute or convalescent COVID-19.

V gene TRBV6-5 combines with J gene TRBJ2-2; D possibly corresponds to TRBD1 (5 bases). The CDR3 runs 15 residues. Germline V gene sequence: CDR1 MNHEY, CDR2 SVGAGI. The V end was cut by 1 base, the J end by 4 bases, with 10 bases between. The CDR3 spells CASSYWGSSTGELFF. For the CDR3, the DNA is TGTGCCAGCAGTTACTGGGGCAGCAGCACCGGGGAGCTGTTTTTT.

V is TRBV5-1 and J is TRBJ1-4; 7 positions match TRBD1. Per the germline V gene, CDR1 is SGHRS and CDR2 is YFSETQ. CDR3 size: 13 residues. V trimming: 7 bases; J trimming: 2 bases; junction bases outside the gene matches: 2. The CDR3 DNA reads as TGCGCCAGCTCGGGACAGACTAATGAAAAACTGTTTTTT. Protein: CASSGQTNEKLFF.

This sequence joins TRBV4-1 and TRBJ1-6; 10 nucleotides align to TRBD1. The germline CDR1 and CDR2 sequences are MGHRA and YSYEKL. The CDR3 length is 18 residues. V gave up 3 bases and J gave up 0 bases; unmatched junction bases: 5. CDR3 sequence (DNA): TGCGCCAGCAGCCACCGGGACAGGGGAAGCTCCTATAATTCACCCCTCCACTTT. Translated: CASSHRDRGSSYNSPLHF.

J is TRBJ1-2 and V is TRBV18, with TRBD1 matching 9 bases. CDR3 length: 14 amino acids. The junction had 13 bases not matched to a gene; V was cut back by 9 bases and J by 8 bases. CDR1 is KGHSH and CDR2 is LQKENI in the germline V gene. The CDR3 nucleotides read TGTGCCAGTACCTTTACGGGACAGGGTGACGGCTACACCTTC. This encodes CASTFTGQGDGYTF.

V gene TRBV4-1 combines with J gene TRBJ1-3; D remains ambiguous. The CDR3 totals 15 residues. The V gene's germline CDR1 is MGHRA and CDR2 YSYEKL. Trimming took 1 base from V and 2 from J, leaving 9 bases between them. Here the CDR3 DNA reads TGCGCCAGCAGCCAAGTACCCCGGGCTGGAAACACCATATATTTT. Protein sequence: CASSQVPRAGNTIYF.

The chain combines TRBV7-2 with TRBJ2-2, with D possibly being TRBD1 (5 bases). The V end lost 4 bases, the J end lost 0 bases, and 9 bases lay between the germline ends. Germline V CDR1 and CDR2: SGHTA, FQGNSA. This CDR3 region has 15 residues. The CDR3 is CASSSRTTNTGELFF. CDR3 DNA: TGTGCCAGCAGCTCAAGGACAACGAACACCGGGGAGCTGTTTTTT. The variable domain in full, completed from reference TRBV7-2 and TRBJ2-2, reads GAGVSQSPSNKVTEKGKDVELRCDPISGHTALYWYRQSLGQGLEFLIYFQGNSAPDKSGLPSDRFSAERTGGSVSTLTIQRTQQEDSAVYLCASSSRTTNTGELFFGEGSRLTVL.

The chain employs TRBV27 and TRBJ1-1; D is unresolved. The CDR3 totals 16 residues. V was clipped by 5 bases and J by 0 bases, with 16 bases between them. CDR1 and CDR2 from the germline V gene are MNHEY and SMNVEV (reference sequence). Here the CDR3 reads CASSIDGQTLNTEAFF. Written as DNA, the CDR3 is TGTGCCAGCAGTATTGACGGCCAGACTTTGAACACTGAAGCTTTCTTT.

This chain connects TRBV30 to TRBJ2-5, with D uncertain. With 1 base removed from V and 5 bases from J, the gap between germline ends came to 5 bases. The length of the CDR3 is 11 residues. Germline CDR1 is GTSNPN and CDR2 is SVGIG (reference sequence). CDR3 sequence: CAWSERETQYF. DNA for the CDR3: TGTGCCTGGAGTGAGAGGGAGACCCAGTACTTC. The entire variable domain, with the rest obtained from reference TRBV30 and TRBJ2-5, is as follows: SQTIHQWPATLVQPVGSPLSLECTVEGTSNPNLYWYRQAAGRGLQLLFYSVGIGQISSEVPQNLSASRPQDRQFILSSKKLLLSDSGFYLCAWSERETQYFGPGTRLLVL.

There are a few counts of this clone. This chain links TRBV30 with TRBJ2-5; TRBD2 agrees at 7 bases. V shed 2 bases, J shed 3 bases, and the junction held 9 bases outside the gene matches. The CDR3 totals 15 residues. Germline V lookup: CDR1 GTSNPN, CDR2 SVGIG (reference sequence). DNA for the CDR3: TGTGCCTGGAGTTGGGGGGGTGGGCTCGAAGAGACCCAGTACTTC. It yields the protein CAWSWGGGLEETQYF. Complete variable domain (other parts from reference TRBV30 and TRBJ2-5): SQTIHQWPATLVQPVGSPLSLECTVEGTSNPNLYWYRQAAGRGLQLLFYSVGIGQISSEVPQNLSASRPQDRQFILSSKKLLLSDSGFYLCAWSWGGGLEETQYFGPGTRLLVL.

The J gene is TRBJ1-2, the V gene TRBV6-5; D ambiguous. This CDR3 region has 16 residues. The V end was cut by 6 bases, the J end by 3 bases, with 20 bases between. Germline V gives CDR1 MNHEY, CDR2 SVGAGI. Here the CDR3 reads CASRYLLQDRYYGYTF. CDR3 bases: TGTGCCAGCAGGTACCTCCTTCAGGATAGATACTATGGCTACACCTTC.

The sample holds one count of this clone. This chain joins TRBV13 and TRBJ1-1; 8 bases align to TRBD1. Germline CDR1 is PRHDT and CDR2 is FYEKMQ (reference sequence). V was clipped by 2 bases and J by 6 bases; unmatched bases: 5. CDR3 size: 14 residues. The CDR3 protein is CASSLSGGTSEAFF. The CDR3 DNA is TGTGCCAGCAGCTTATCAGGGGGCACGTCTGAAGCTTTCTTT.

Comment on this clone: Within the sample, other DNA sequences also encode this same CDR3. The chain combines TRBV5-4 with TRBJ1-1; D is uncertain. The length of the CDR3 is 11 residues. The germline V gene encodes CDR1 SGHNT and CDR2 YYREEE (reference sequence). V was shortened by 5 bases and J by 3 bases, with 5 bases between the two germline ends. This CDR3 reads CASSSYTEAFF. CDR3 coding DNA: TGTGCCAGCAGTTCGTACACTGAAGCTTTCTTT.

This clone showed up just once. V and J are TRBV9 and TRBJ2-1; the match to TRBD2 covers 9 bases. Germline V gene data show CDR1 as SGDLS and CDR2 as YYNGEE. J gave up 4 bases and V 0 bases, and 14 bases lay outside the gene matches. The CDR3 loop spans 19 amino acids. CDR3 in DNA: TGTGCCAGCAGCGTAGTCCCAGCGGGGGGCGGGAAGATTTACAATGAGCAGTTCTTC. Its protein product is CASSVVPAGGGKIYNEQFF.

J is TRBJ1-3 and V is TRBV30; D perhaps matches TRBD1 (5 bases). The CDR3 contains 14 residues. V was pared by 0 bases and J by 6 bases, with 12 bases between. CDR1 GTSNPN and CDR2 SVGIG come from the germline V gene (reference sequence). CDR3: CAWSVQAGENTIYF. In DNA, the CDR3 is TGTGCCTGGAGTGTACAGGCTGGTGAAAACACCATATATTTT.

This sequence joins TRBV7-2 and TRBJ1-2; 7 bases are a match to TRBD1. V shed 1 base and J 5 bases; nucleotides not matched to a gene: 7. CDR1 SGHTA and CDR2 FQGNSA come from the germline V gene. This CDR3 has 15 residues. The CDR3 spells CASSLVGTGAYGYTF. In DNA form, the CDR3 reads TGTGCCAGCAGCTTAGTGGGAACAGGGGCATATGGCTACACCTTC.

V is TRBV4-1 and J is TRBJ1-1; 7 positions match TRBD1. The CDR3 is 14 amino acids. V was clipped by 4 bases and J by 4 bases; unmatched bases: 6. CDR1 MGHRA and CDR2 YSYEKL come from the germline V gene. The CDR3, as DNA: TGCGCCAGCAGCCCGAACAGGGGCGGCACTGAAGCTTTCTTT. Translation gives CASSPNRGGTEAFF.

This chain joins TRBV19 and TRBJ2-3, with TRBD1 matching over 7 bases. From germline, CDR1 is LNHDA and CDR2 SQIVND (reference sequence). The CDR3 is 13 residues long. The junction had 3 bases not matched to a gene; V was cut back by 9 bases and J by 0 bases. In nucleotides, the CDR3 is TGTGCCAGCCGGACAGGTAGCACAGATACGCAGTATTTT. Translation: CASRTGSTDTQYF. Full variable domain (missing parts from reference TRBV19 and TRBJ2-3): DGGITQSPKYLFRKEGQNVTLSCEQNLNHDAMYWYRQDPGQGLRLIYYSQIVNDFQKGDIAEGYSVSREKKESFPLTVTSAQKNPTAFYLCASRTGSTDTQYFGPGTRLTVL.

The rearrangement links TRBV10-3 to TRBJ2-1; no reliable D call. Germline V CDR1 and CDR2: ENHRY, SYGVKD. V was trimmed by 3 bases and J by 5 bases, leaving 14 bases between them. This CDR3 has 15 amino acids. CDR3 DNA: TGTGCCATCAGTGACCACATTGGAACAGACAATGAGCAGTTCTTC. This sequence encodes CAISDHIGTDNEQFF.

V is TRBV3-1 (or the pseudogene TRBV3-2) and J is TRBJ1-2; a possible D gene is TRBD1 (6 bases). V shed 0 bases and J shed 0 bases, with 11 bases lying between them. This CDR3 region has 16 residues. CDR1 is LGHDT, CDR2 YNNKEL, per germline (reference sequence). Here the CDR3 reads CASSQDGQLSNYGYTF. For the CDR3, the DNA is TGTGCCAGCAGCCAAGATGGACAGCTATCTAACTATGGCTACACCTTC.

J is TRBJ1-2 and V is TRBV27; perhaps TRBD1 as D (6 bases). Germline V gene data show CDR1 as MNHEY and CDR2 as SMNVEV (reference sequence). V lost 3 bases to trimming and J lost 7 bases, with 15 bases between them. There are 14 residues in the CDR3. CDR3 sequence reads: CASSFGGRFGGYTF. The CDR3, as DNA: TGTGCCAGCAGTTTTGGGGGCCGGTTCGGTGGCTACACCTTC.

This clone has more than one count but fewer than ten. This rearrangement joins TRBV4-1 to TRBJ1-6, with D hard to call. The germline CDR1 and CDR2 sequences are MGHRA and YSYEKL. V lost 1 base to trimming and J lost 2 bases, with 6 bases between them. CDR3 length equals 15 residues. This CDR3 is CASSQARAYNSPLHF. The CDR3 bases are TGCGCCAGCAGCCAAGCCCGGGCCTATAATTCACCCCTCCACTTT.

A single count supports this clone. The genes are TRBV10-1 and TRBJ2-6; TRBD2 agrees at 7 bases. This CDR3 has 15 residues. The V and J ends lost 5 bases and 2 bases, in that order; junction bases with no gene match: 3. The germline gives CDR1 WNHNN, CDR2 SYGVQD (reference sequence). The CDR3 sequence is CASSPGGTGANVLTF. The DNA of the CDR3 is TGCGCCAGCAGTCCCGGGGGGACTGGGGCCAACGTCCTGACTTTC.

This rearrangement joins TRBV5-5 to TRBJ1-5, with D perhaps TRBD1 (6 bases). The CDR3 covers 17 residues. V shed 2 bases and J shed 0 bases, with 15 bases lying between them. Germline values: CDR1 SGHKS, CDR2 YYEKEE (reference sequence). CDR3 DNA: TGTGCCAGCAGCTTTAGGGGGAAAGGGGATAGCAATCAGCCCCAGCATTTT. Translated, it gives CASSFRGKGDSNQPQHF.